Listed here is a single T cell receptor (beta chain). Its antigen is not yet known. No much larger clone exists at a distance of one base, and base qualities are not known. From the germline V gene, CDR1 is MDHEN and CDR2 is SYDVKM. V ends up 2 bases short and J 4 bases short, with an unmatched junction base count of 3. The CDR3 covers 15 residues, taking in both the cysteine and the phenylalanine. Kept here is only the CDR3 DNA, which spans 45 bases and is read in frame from base 1. For sequencing of the TCRbeta CDR3 region, genomic DNA was extracted from the sorted cells. TCRbeta CDR3 regions were sequenced using the immunoSEQ Assay. The clones in this table, taken by TCRdb from immuneACCESS, are in-frame only. Not every clone is retained; where verified, under half of the shortfall comes from an unresolved V gene, and the cause of the rest is unknown. Recorded for this sample are roughly 83,000 clones; 91% of them occurred a single time. The ten biggest clones cover roughly 8.7% of the sample.

This specimen comes from a study of OX40 agonist ivuxolimab in advanced cancers. In terms of the full investigation: Ivuxolimab, which targeted the costimulatory receptor OX40 (CD134), was an agonistic, fully human IgG2 monoclonal antibody. Intravenous ivuxolimab was administered to patients every 2 weeks at six dose levels: 0.01, 0.1, 0.3, 1.5, 3 and 10 mg/kg. Of the 50 or so patients in dose escalation, about 20 had hepatocellular carcinoma, about 15 had melanoma, 9 had renal cell carcinoma and 9 had head and neck cancer. The dose-escalation cohort was roughly 87% male with a mean age of approximately 60 years, ranging from roughly 20 to 85. Patients were allowed to have had prior anti-PD-1, anti-PD-L1 or anti-CTLA-4 therapy, and 30% to 50% of the dose-escalation patients had previously received checkpoint inhibitors. Three dose-escalation patients achieved partial responses, one with hepatocellular carcinoma and two with cutaneous melanoma. Peripheral TCRbeta sequencing was intended to test whether TCR sequence diversity was altered and clonal T-cell expansion was caused by ivuxolimab. The paper reports the monotherapy dose-escalation portion (N of about 50 patients) of the phase I ivuxolimab trial.

What the study reported, not specific to this receptor: After ivuxolimab, expanded clones were on average more numerous among CD8+ T cells than among CD4+ T cells. Low levels of normalized T-cell clonal expansion were also seen in some nonresponding patients. At doses of 0.1 to 3.0 mg/kg, clonal expansion of both CD4+ and CD8+ T cells in blood was seen between baseline and week 6. In partial responders in the 0.1-3.0 mg/kg groups, normalized peripheral clonal expansion was found to be among the lowest, especially among CD8+ T cells. The antigen specificity of the peripheral T cells that underwent clonal expansion was not determined.

Patients with autoimmune disease history or receiving systemic immunosuppression were excluded from the trial. In every dose cohort, peripheral blood was drawn for TCR sequencing at baseline, cycle 4 day 1, and cycle 7 day 1. Samples came from an open-label, multicenter, first-in-human phase I dose-escalation trial of ivuxolimab. Adults with locally advanced or metastatic melanoma, renal cell carcinoma, hepatocellular carcinoma or head and neck squamous cell carcinoma were enrolled in the trial. Before TCR sequencing, CD4+ and CD8+ T cells were separately sorted from peripheral blood. The specimen was CD4+ or CD8+ T cells sorted from blood, collected in a trial of the OX40 agonist ivuxolimab. This chain is built from TRBV28 and TRBJ2-1, with 9 bases matching TRBD2. The sequence derives from an adult with an advanced solid tumor such as melanoma, head and neck, liver or kidney cancer. The CDR3 corresponds to CASSLSGGPYNEQFF. The nucleotides are TGTGCCAGCAGTTTAAGCGGGGGGCCTTACAATGAGCAGTTCTTC.